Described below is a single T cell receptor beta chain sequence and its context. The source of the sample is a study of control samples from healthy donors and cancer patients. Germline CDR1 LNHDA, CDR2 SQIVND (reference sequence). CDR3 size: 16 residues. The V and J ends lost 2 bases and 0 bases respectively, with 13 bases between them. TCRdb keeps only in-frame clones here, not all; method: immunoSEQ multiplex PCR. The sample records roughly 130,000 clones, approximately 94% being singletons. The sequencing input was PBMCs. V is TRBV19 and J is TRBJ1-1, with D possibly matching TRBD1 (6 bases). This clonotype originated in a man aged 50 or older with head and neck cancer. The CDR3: CASSITGAVMNTEAFF. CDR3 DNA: TGTGCCAGTAGTATAACGGGGGCAGTCATGAACACTGAAGCTTTCTTT. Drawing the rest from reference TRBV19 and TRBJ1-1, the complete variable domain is DGGITQSPKYLFRKEGQNVTLSCEQNLNHDAMYWYRQDPGQGLRLIYYSQIVNDFQKGDIAEGYSVSREKKESFPLTVTSAQKNPTAFYLCASSITGAVMNTEAFFGQGTRLTVV.